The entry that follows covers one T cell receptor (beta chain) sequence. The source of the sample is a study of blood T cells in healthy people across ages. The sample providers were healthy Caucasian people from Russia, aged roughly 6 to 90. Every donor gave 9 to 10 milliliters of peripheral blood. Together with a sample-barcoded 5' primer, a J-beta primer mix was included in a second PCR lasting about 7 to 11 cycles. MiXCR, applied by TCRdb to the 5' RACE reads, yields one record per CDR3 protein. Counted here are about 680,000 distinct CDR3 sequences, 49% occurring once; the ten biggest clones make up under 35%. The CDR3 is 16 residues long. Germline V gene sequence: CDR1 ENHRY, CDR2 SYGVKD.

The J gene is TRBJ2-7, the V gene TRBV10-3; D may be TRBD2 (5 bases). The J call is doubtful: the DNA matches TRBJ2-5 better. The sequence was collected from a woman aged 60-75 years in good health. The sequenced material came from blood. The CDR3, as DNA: TGTGCCATCAGTGAGCCTAAAGGGCCCGGGGTCGAGACCCAGTACTTC. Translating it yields CAISEPKGPGVETQYF.